The sequence of this T cell receptor (beta chain) was determined in a study of blood T cells in healthy people across ages. Per the germline V gene, CDR1 is SEHNR and CDR2 is FQNEAQ (reference sequence). This CDR3 is built from 16 residues. The V and J ends lost 5 bases and 0 bases, in that order; junction bases with no gene match: 0. The use of a sample-barcoded 5' primer and a J-beta primer mix characterized a second PCR of roughly 7 to 12 cycles. One entry per CDR3 protein, called by TCRdb with MiXCR from the 5' RACE reads. The table has 550,000 to 750,000 distinct CDR3 sequences, around 21% seen once; the top ten hold 3.5% to 4%. The table lists this clonotype with a few counts.

The V gene is TRBV7-9, the J gene TRBJ2-1, with 14 bases aligning to TRBD2. The sample comprised blood. The receptor comes from a man between 70 and 80 years old in good health. CDR3 in DNA: TGTGCCAGCAGCGGGACTAGCGGGAGCTCCTACAATGAGCAGTTCTTC. It specifies CASSGTSGSSYNEQFF. The full variable domain, rest sourced from reference TRBV7-9 and TRBJ2-1, is DTGVSQNPRHKITKRGQNVTFRCDPISEHNRLYWYRQTLGQGPEFLTYFQNEAQLEKSRLLSDRFSAERPKGSFSTLEIQRTEQGDSAMYLCASSGTSGSSYNEQFFGPGTRLTVL.